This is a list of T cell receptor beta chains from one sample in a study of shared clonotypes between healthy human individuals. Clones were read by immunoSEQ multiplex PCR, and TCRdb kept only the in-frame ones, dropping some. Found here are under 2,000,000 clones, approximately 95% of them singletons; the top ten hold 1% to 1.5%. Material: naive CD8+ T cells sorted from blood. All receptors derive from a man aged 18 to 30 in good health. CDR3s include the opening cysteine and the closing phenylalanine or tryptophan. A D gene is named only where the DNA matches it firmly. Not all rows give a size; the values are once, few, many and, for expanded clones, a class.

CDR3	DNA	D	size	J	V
CASSSEGNIQYF	TGTGCCAGCAGCTCCGAGGGAAACATTCAGTACTTC	NA	NA	TRBJ2-4	TRBV7-9
CASSQGGNGANVLTF	TGCGCCAGCAGCCAGGGTGGTAATGGGGCCAACGTCCTGACTTTC	NA	NA	TRBJ2-6	TRBV4-1
CASSFRTSLYEQYF	TGTGCCAGCAGCTTCCGGACTAGCCTCTACGAGCAGTACTTC	TRBD2	NA	TRBJ2-7	TRBV5-6
CASSGASSYNEQFF	TGTGCCAGCAGCGGAGCGAGCTCCTACAATGAGCAGTTCTTC	NA	NA	TRBJ2-1	TRBV6-1
CASSGLANTGELFF	TGTGCCAGCAGCGGACTAGCGAACACCGGGGAGCTGTTTTTT	TRBD2	NA	TRBJ2-2	TRBV5-4
CASSLRTVTGELFF	TGTGCCAGCAGTTTGAGGACGGTCACCGGGGAGCTGTTTTTT	NA	NA	TRBJ2-2	TRBV28
CASSQAPSIQEYTEAFF	TGTGCCAGCAGCCAAGCCCCGTCGATCCAGGAGTACACTGAAGCTTTCTTT	NA	NA	TRBJ1-1	TRBV4-2
CASTSGTYNEQFF	TGCGCCAGCACTAGCGGGACCTACAATGAGCAGTTCTTC	TRBD2	NA	TRBJ2-1	TRBV10-2
CASSFRTAVYVTDTQYF	TGTGCCAGCAGTTTCCGGACAGCCGTCTATGTCACAGATACGCAGTATTTT	NA	NA	TRBJ2-3	TRBV27
CASTRTGAVTEAFF	TGTGCCAGCACCCGGACAGGGGCGGTGACTGAAGCTTTCTTT	TRBD1	NA	TRBJ1-1	TRBV6-1
CASGEGKGNTEAFF	TGTGCCAGCGGAGAGGGAAAGGGGAACACTGAAGCTTTCTTT	NA	NA	TRBJ1-1	TRBV27
CASSLWDNTIYF	TGTGCCAGCAGCTTATGGGATAACACCATATATTTT	NA	NA	TRBJ1-3	TRBV5-5
CSATDSYGYTF	TGCAGTGCTACAGACAGTTATGGCTACACCTTC	NA	NA	TRBJ1-2	TRBV20-1
CASSSPLDTEAFF	TGTGCCAGCAGCTCGCCACTAGACACTGAAGCTTTCTTT	NA	NA	TRBJ1-1	TRBV7-9
CASSLAYRGLGTDTQYF	TGTGCCAGCAGCTTGGCCTACAGGGGGCTAGGCACAGATACGCAGTATTTT	TRBD1	NA	TRBJ2-3	TRBV5-4
CASSIAPRETQYF	TGTGCCAGCAGTATCGCCCCCCGCGAGACCCAGTACTTC	NA	NA	TRBJ2-5	TRBV2
CASSFGTGTTYEQYF	TGTGCCAGCAGCTTCGGGACAGGGACGACCTACGAGCAGTACTTC	TRBD1	NA	TRBJ2-7	TRBV11-2
CASTSDRGFYGYTF	TGTGCCAGCACCTCGGACAGGGGATTCTATGGCTACACCTTC	TRBD1	NA	TRBJ1-2	TRBV2
CASRPLGESPYEQYF	TGTGCCAGCAGGCCCCTGGGGGAGTCCCCCTACGAGCAGTACTTC	NA	NA	TRBJ2-7	TRBV6-5
CASTGQNYGYTF	TGTGCCAGCACCGGACAGAACTATGGCTACACCTTC	NA	NA	TRBJ1-2	TRBV9
CASSLASYRYEQYF	TGTGCCAGCAGCTTAGCATCCTATCGCTACGAGCAGTACTTC	NA	NA	TRBJ2-7	TRBV13
CASSILRGGNEQFF	TGTGCCAGTAGTATCCTCAGGGGTGGCAATGAGCAGTTCTTC	NA	NA	TRBJ2-1	TRBV19
CASSQDRAANQPQHF	TGCGCCAGCAGCCAGGACAGGGCCGCCAATCAGCCCCAGCATTTT	TRBD1	NA	TRBJ1-5	TRBV4-1
CASSLESTEAYGYTF	TGTGCCAGCAGCTTGGAGTCAACAGAGGCCTATGGCTACACCTTC	NA	few	TRBJ1-2	TRBV5-4
CASSGGPQDGYTF	TGTGCCAGCAGCGGCGGACCTCAGGATGGCTACACCTTC	NA	NA	TRBJ1-2	TRBV9
CASSYDAGRFQETQYF	TGTGCCAGCAGTTACGACGCAGGGAGGTTCCAAGAGACCCAGTACTTC	NA	NA	TRBJ2-5	TRBV6-5
CASSLGQGRYNEQFF	TGTGCCAGCAGTCTTGGACAGGGTCGGTACAATGAGCAGTTCTTC	TRBD1	NA	TRBJ2-1	TRBV11-2
CASSSAGERYPNYGYTF	TGTGCCAGCAGCTCAGCAGGGGAACGGTATCCTAACTATGGCTACACCTTC	NA	NA	TRBJ1-2	TRBV11-3
CAISGGNYGYTF	TGTGCCATCAGTGGGGGAAACTATGGCTACACCTTC	NA	NA	TRBJ1-2	TRBV10-3
CASSDTVIPPYEQYF	TGCGCCAGCAGCGATACAGTCATCCCCCCCTACGAGCAGTACTTC	NA	NA	TRBJ2-7	TRBV10-2
CASSLLAGGSTDTQYF	TGTGCCAGCAGCTTACTAGCGGGGGGGAGCACAGATACGCAGTATTTT	TRBD2	NA	TRBJ2-3	TRBV27
CASSDIPSGTETQYF	TGCGCCAGCAGTGATATTCCTAGCGGTACGGAGACCCAGTACTTC	TRBD2	NA	TRBJ2-5	TRBV10-2
CASSLSPGQIVITGELFF	TGTGCCAGCAGTTTATCCCCCGGACAGATCGTCATCACCGGGGAGCTGTTTTTT	NA	NA	TRBJ2-2	TRBV27
CASSPRHYGYTF	TGTGCCAGCAGCCCTAGACACTATGGCTACACCTTC	NA	NA	TRBJ1-2	TRBV28
CASSFRGGSTDTQYF	TGTGCCAGCAGCTTCCGCGGGGGGAGCACAGATACGCAGTATTTT	TRBD2	NA	TRBJ2-3	TRBV5-4
CASSPLRSFNEKLFF	TGTGCCAGCAGTCCCCTTAGGTCGTTTAATGAAAAACTGTTTTTT	NA	NA	TRBJ1-4	TRBV6-5
CASSSHSGRQDEQYF	TGTGCCAGCAGCTCCCATAGCGGGAGGCAGGACGAGCAGTACTTC	TRBD2	NA	TRBJ2-7	TRBV13
CASSLVRVGGANVLTF	TGTGCCAGCAGCTTAGTTCGAGTTGGTGGGGCCAACGTCCTGACTTTC	NA	NA	TRBJ2-6	TRBV7-2
CASSVDGRPYNEQFF	TGTGCCAGCAGCGTAGACGGGAGGCCCTACAATGAGCAGTTCTTC	TRBD2	NA	TRBJ2-1	TRBV9
CATSGGLNTEAFF	TGTGCCACCTCAGGTGGACTGAACACTGAAGCTTTCTTT	NA	once	TRBJ1-1	TRBV6-5
CASSFPPGGEQYF	TGTGCCAGCAGTTTCCCCCCGGGGGGCGAGCAGTACTTC	TRBD2	NA	TRBJ2-7	TRBV27
CASSSSVGGTQYF	TGTGCCAGCAGCTCCAGCGTAGGAGGGACCCAGTACTTC	NA	NA	TRBJ2-5	TRBV7-9
CASSPPTTDYEQYF	TGTGCCAGCAGCCCCCCGACGACAGACTACGAGCAGTACTTC	NA	few	TRBJ2-7	TRBV9
CASSLDFGGTTDTQYF	TGTGCCAGCAGCCTGGACTTTGGGGGAACGACAGATACGCAGTATTTT	NA	NA	TRBJ2-3	TRBV5-6
CASSEWTDTQYF	TGTGCCAGCAGTGAATGGACAGATACGCAGTATTTT	NA	NA	TRBJ2-3	TRBV2
CASSLMRLSSYNEQFF	TGTGCCAGCAGCTTGATGAGGTTGAGCTCCTACAATGAGCAGTTCTTC	NA	NA	TRBJ2-1	TRBV7-9
CASSLIAGVANEQFF	TGTGCCAGCAGTTTAATAGCGGGGGTAGCCAATGAGCAGTTCTTC	TRBD2	NA	TRBJ2-1	TRBV27
CASSPPGKETQYF	TGTGCCAGCAGTCCTCCTGGTAAAGAGACCCAGTACTTC	NA	once	TRBJ2-5	TRBV28
CASSAAGTDTYEQYF	TGTGCCAGCAGCGCCGCCGGGACCGATACCTACGAGCAGTACTTC	NA	NA	TRBJ2-7	TRBV9
CASSDQQARQAGWRTDTQYF	TGTGCCAGTAGTGACCAACAAGCTCGACAGGCGGGTTGGCGCACAGATACGCAGTATTTT	NA	NA	TRBJ2-3	TRBV6-4